The clone carrying this TCR beta chain was counted a single time. The source of the sample is a study of CD8 T cells in Susac syndrome. After extraction with the RNeasy kit, about 0.45 to 1 ug of the RNA was reverse transcribed using random hexamers. TCRdb processed the immunoSEQ multiplex PCR reads anew with MiXCR; each CDR3 protein has one entry. The table records about 280,000 distinct CDR3 sequences, 85% of them present only once. The CDR3 runs to 13 residues. V was clipped by 5 bases and J by 6 bases, with 14 bases between them. Germline V lookup: CDR1 MNHEY, CDR2 SMNVEV (reference sequence). The V gene is TRBV27, the J gene TRBJ2-7, with unresolved D. Sequencing input: CD8+ T cells from PBMCs. The clonotype was recovered from a human donor with multiple sclerosis. In DNA form, the CDR3 reads TGTGCCAGCAGTATCAGGACCGGGCGCGAGCAGTACTTC. Amino acid sequence: CASSIRTGREQYF.